This section outlines one T cell receptor (beta chain) sequence together with its context. This sample was taken from a study of blood T cell repertoires in COVID-19. The wider study: Whether acute or convalescent, the COVID-19 samples came from the United States, Italy and Spain. T cells, B-cell-depleted T cells, or PBMCs supplied cDNA or gDNA.

In the study's own analysis: Reference gene primer amplification gave nucleated cell count estimates. Data came from immunoSEQ multiplex PCR; TCRdb stores just in-frame clones and leaves some out. Clonal size and the V and J genes are those of that table, whereas D and trimming came from the DNA. This sample yields 150,000 to 200,000 clones, of which roughly 79% are seen a single time; about 20% belongs to the top ten. This TCR came from an elderly woman with acute or convalescent COVID-19. The sequencing sample was made of peripheral blood.

The CDR3 region has the DNA TGCGCCAGCTCCAGGGGCGACAATGAGCAGTTCTTC. The encoded protein is CASSRGDNEQFF. The genes are TRBV5-1 and TRBJ2-1, with D perhaps matching TRBD1 (6 bases). V was clipped by 7 bases and J by 5 bases, with 10 bases between them. Germline V gives CDR1 SGHRS, CDR2 YFSETQ. The CDR3 totals 12 residues. The full variable domain, its missing parts supplied by reference TRBV5-1 and TRBJ2-1, is KAGVTQTPRYLIKTRGQQVTLSCSPISGHRSVSWYQQTPGQGLQFLFEYFSETQRNKGNFPGRFSGRQFSNSRSEMNVSTLELGDSALYLCASSRGDNEQFFGPGTRLTVL.